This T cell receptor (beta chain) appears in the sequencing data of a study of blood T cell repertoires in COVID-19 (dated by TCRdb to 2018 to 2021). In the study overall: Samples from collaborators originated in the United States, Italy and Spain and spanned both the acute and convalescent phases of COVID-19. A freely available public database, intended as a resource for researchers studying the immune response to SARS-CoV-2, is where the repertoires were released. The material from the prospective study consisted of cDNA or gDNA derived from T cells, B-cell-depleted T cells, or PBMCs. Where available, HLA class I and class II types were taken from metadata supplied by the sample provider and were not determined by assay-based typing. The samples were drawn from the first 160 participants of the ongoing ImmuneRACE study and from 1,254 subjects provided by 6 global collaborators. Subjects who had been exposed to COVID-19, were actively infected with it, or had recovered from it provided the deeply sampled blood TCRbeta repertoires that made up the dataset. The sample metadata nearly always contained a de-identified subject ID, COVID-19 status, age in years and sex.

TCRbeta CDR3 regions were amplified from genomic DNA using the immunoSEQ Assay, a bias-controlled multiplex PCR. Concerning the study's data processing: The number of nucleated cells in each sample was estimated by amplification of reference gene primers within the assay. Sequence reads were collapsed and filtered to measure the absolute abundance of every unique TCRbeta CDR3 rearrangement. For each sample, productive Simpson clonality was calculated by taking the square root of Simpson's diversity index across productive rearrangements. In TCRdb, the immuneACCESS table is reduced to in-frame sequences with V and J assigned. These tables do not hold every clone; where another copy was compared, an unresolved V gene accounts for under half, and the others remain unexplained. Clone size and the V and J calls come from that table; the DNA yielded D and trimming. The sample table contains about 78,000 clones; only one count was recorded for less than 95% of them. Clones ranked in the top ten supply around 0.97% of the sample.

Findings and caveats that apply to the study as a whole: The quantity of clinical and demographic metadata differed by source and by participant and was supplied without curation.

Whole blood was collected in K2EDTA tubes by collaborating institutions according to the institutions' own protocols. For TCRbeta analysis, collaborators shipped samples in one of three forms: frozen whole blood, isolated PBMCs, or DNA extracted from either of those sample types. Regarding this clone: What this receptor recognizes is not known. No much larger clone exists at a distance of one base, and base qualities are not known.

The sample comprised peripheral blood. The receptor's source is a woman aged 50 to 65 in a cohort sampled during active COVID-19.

Here is the DNA: TGTGCCAGCAGTGTCGACAGGAAACACTATGGCTACACCTTC. Translated, this gives CASSVDRKHYGYTF. The sequence links TRBV28 to TRBJ1-2; TRBD1 could be the D gene, as 6 bases match. There are 14 amino acids in the CDR3, from cysteine to phenylalanine inclusive. Only the CDR3 DNA stays, 42 bases, in frame from base 1. The germline V gene sets CDR1 to MDHEN and CDR2 to SYDVKM. V and J lose 5 bases and 3 bases, and a span of 13 bases separates them.